One T cell receptor (beta chain) is described in this entry. Its antigen is unidentified. The data originate from a study of memory CD4+ T cells and cytomegalovirus serostatus. On the study more broadly: Healthy Belgian adult donors included nine or ten CMV-positive and some 25 CMV-negative people.

Single viable CD3+CD4+CD8-CD45RO+ cells were sorted as the memory CD4+ T cells. The CDR3 totals 14 residues. Germline V gene sequence: CDR1 SGHRS, CDR2 YFSETQ. Trimming cost V 0 bases and J 5 bases, with 12 bases left between them. Overall study results and limits: Of under 200 reported CMV TCRbeta sequences, under 70 were found in memory CD4+ repertoires.

Authors' processing steps: After removing out-of-frame reads, millions of distinct TCRbeta sequences remained. The method was immunoSEQ multiplex PCR; TCRdb's version includes in-frame clones alone and lacks a portion of them. For V, J and clone size, that table is used; D and trimming come from the DNA. This sample has about 82,000 clones, with more than 70% found just once. The sequence was obtained from an adult in good health and CMV-seronegative. Sequencing was performed on memory CD4+ T cells from blood. The chain is built from TRBV5-1 and TRBJ2-7, with D possibly TRBD2 on 6 matching bases. CDR3 region: CASSLVGGPHEQYF. CDR3 DNA sequence: TGCGCCAGCAGCTTGGTGGGGGGTCCCCACGAGCAGTACTTC.